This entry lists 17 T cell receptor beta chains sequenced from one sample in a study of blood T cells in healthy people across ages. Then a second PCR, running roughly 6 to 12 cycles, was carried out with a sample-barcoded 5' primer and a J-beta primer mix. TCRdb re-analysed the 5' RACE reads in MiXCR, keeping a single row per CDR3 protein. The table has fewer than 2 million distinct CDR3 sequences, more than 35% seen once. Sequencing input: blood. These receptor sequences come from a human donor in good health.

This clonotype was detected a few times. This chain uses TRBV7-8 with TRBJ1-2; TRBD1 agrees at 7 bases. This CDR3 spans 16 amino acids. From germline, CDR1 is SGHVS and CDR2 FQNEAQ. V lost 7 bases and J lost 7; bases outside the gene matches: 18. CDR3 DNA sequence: TGTGCCAGCACCTCCAGGACAGGCCCTCGTGAGGGTGGCTACACCTTC. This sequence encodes CASTSRTGPREGGYTF.

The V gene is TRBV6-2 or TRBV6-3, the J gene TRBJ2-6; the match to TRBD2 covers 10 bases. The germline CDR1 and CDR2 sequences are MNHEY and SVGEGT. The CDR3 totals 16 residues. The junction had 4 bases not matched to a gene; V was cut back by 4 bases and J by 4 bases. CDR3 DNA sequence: TGTGCCAGCAGTTCAAGCGGGGGGGCCGGGGCCAACGTCCTGACTTTC. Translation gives CASSSSGGAGANVLTF.

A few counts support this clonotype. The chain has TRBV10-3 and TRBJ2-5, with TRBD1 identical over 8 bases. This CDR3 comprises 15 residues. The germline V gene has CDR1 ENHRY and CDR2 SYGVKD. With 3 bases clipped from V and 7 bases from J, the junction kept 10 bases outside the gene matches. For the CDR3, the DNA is TGTGCCATCAGTGATGCCAGGACAGGGTTATCGACCCAGTACTTC. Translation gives CAISDARTGLSTQYF.

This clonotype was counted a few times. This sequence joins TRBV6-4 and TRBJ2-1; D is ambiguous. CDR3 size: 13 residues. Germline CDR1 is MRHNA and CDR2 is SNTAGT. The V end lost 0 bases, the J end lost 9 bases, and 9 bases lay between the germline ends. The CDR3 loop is CASSDSHGREQFF. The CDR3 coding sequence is TGTGCCAGCAGTGACTCCCACGGGCGTGAGCAGTTCTTC.

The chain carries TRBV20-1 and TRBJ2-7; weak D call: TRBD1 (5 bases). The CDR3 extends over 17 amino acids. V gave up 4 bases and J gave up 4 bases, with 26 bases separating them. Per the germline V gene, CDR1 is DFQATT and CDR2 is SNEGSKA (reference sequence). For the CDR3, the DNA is TGCAGTGCTACGAGAATCTGGGGCAGGGAAGGGTTGTACGAGCAGTACTTC. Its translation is CSATRIWGREGLYEQYF.

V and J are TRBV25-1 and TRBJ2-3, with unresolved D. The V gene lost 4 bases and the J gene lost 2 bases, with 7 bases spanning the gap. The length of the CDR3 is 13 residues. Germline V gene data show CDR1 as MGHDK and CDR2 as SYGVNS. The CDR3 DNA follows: TGTGCCAGCAGTGGATCCAACACAGATACGCAGTATTTT. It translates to CASSGSNTDTQYF.

CDR3 in amino acids: CASSVDRASTNEKLFF. The CDR3 coding sequence is TGTGCCAGCAGCGTAGACAGGGCTTCAACTAATGAAAAACTGTTTTTT. J is TRBJ1-4 and V is TRBV7-8; 7 bases agree with TRBD1. The CDR3 is 16 amino acids. Germline V lookup: CDR1 SGHVS, CDR2 FQNEAQ. Trimming took 5 bases from V and 0 from J; bases not matched to a gene: 6. Drawing the rest from reference TRBV7-8 and TRBJ1-4, the complete variable domain is GAGVSQSPRYKVAKRGQDVALRCDPISGHVSLFWYQQALGQGPEFLTYFQNEAQLDKSGLPSDRFFAERPEGSVSTLKIQRTQQEDSAVYLCASSVDRASTNEKLFFGSGTQLSVL.

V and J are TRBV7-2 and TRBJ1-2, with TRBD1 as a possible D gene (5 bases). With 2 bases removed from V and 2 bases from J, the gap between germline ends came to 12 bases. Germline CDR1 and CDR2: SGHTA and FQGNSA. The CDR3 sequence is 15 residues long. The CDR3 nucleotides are TGTGCCAGCAGCTTATGGGGCAATTTGAACTATGGCTACACCTTC. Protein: CASSLWGNLNYGYTF. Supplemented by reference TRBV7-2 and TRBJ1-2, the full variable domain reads GAGVSQSPSNKVTEKGKDVELRCDPISGHTALYWYRQSLGQGLEFLIYFQGNSAPDKSGLPSDRFSAERTGGSVSTLTIQRTQQEDSAVYLCASSLWGNLNYGYTFGSGTRLTVV.

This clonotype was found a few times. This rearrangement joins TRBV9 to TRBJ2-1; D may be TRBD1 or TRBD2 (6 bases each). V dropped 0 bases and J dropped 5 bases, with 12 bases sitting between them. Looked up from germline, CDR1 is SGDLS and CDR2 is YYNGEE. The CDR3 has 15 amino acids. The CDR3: CASSVGGGPNNEQFF. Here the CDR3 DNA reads TGTGCCAGCAGCGTAGGAGGGGGGCCAAACAATGAGCAGTTCTTC.

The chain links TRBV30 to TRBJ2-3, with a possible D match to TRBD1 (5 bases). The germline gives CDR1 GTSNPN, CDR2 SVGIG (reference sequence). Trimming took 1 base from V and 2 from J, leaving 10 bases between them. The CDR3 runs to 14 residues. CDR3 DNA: TGTGCCTGGAGTGGGGGCCAGTACACAGATACGCAGTATTTT. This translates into CAWSGGQYTDTQYF.

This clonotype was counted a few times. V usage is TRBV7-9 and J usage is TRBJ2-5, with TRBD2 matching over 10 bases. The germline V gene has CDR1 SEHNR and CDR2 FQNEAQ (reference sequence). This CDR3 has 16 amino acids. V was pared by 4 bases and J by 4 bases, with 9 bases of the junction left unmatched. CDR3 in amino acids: CASSSWKGLAIETQYF. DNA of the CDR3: TGTGCCAGCAGCTCCTGGAAGGGACTAGCGATAGAGACCCAGTACTTC.

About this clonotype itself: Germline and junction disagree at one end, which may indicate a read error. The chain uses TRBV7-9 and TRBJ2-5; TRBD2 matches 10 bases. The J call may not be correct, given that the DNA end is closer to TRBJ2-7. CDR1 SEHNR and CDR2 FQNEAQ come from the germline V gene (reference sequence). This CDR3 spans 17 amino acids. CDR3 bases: TGTGCCAGCGGCTTAGTTCTAGCGGGGGCCATCAGATACGAGCAGTACTTC. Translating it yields CASGLVLAGAIRYEQYF.

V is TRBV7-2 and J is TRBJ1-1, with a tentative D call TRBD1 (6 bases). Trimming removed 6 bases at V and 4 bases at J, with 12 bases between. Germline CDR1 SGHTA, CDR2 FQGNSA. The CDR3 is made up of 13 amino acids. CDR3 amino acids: CASRDMTGTEAFF. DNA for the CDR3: TGTGCCAGCAGAGACATGACAGGCACTGAAGCTTTCTTT.

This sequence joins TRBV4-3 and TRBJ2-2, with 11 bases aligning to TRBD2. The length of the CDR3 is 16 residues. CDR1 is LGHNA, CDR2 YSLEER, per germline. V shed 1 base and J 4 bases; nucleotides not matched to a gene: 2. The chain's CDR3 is CASSQALAGGTGELFF. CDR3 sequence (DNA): TGCGCCAGCAGCCAAGCCCTAGCGGGGGGCACCGGGGAGCTGTTTTTT.

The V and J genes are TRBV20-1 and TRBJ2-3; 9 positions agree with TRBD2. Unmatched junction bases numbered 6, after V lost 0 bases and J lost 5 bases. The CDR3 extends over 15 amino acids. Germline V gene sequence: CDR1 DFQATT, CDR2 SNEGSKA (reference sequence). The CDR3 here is CSARDYSGGRDTQYF. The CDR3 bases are TGCAGTGCTAGAGATTATAGCGGGGGAAGAGATACGCAGTATTTT.

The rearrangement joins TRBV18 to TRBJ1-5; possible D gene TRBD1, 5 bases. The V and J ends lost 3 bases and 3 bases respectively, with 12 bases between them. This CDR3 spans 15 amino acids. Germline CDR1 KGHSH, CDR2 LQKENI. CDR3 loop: CASSPSGRNNQPQHF. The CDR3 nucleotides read TGTGCCAGCTCACCCTCGGGACGTAACAATCAGCCCCAGCATTTT.

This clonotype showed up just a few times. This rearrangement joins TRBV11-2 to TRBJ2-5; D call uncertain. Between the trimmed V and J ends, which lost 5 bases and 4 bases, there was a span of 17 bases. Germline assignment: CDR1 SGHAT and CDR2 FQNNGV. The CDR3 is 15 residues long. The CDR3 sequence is CASSAVRASGETQYF. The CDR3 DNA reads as TGTGCCAGCAGCGCCGTTCGGGCGTCGGGAGAGACCCAGTACTTC.